This TCR beta chain was recorded in a study of cytomegalovirus exposure and HLA in healthy donors. Study conclusions and caveats: The study assumed roughly uniform donor sequencing depth for presence/absence analyses. High specificity and sensitivity for cytomegalovirus status were reported for the classifier.

Regarding donors, all were healthy bone marrow donors. Amplification used 60 Vbeta primers and 13 Jbeta primers. Original analysis: In a later analysis, some 10 million of 65 million to 90 million unique beta chains occurred in at least two donors. Profiled with immunoSEQ multiplex PCR; TCRdb holds only in-frame clones, not every one. The DNA gave D and trimming, while V, J and clone size come from that table. Found here are over 100,000 clones; the top ten clones hold approximately 6.2%. V shed 0 bases, J shed 4 bases, and the junction held 1 base outside the gene matches. This CDR3 spans 15 amino acids. CDR1 MRHNA and CDR2 SNTAGT come from the germline V gene. Remarks on this clone: No antigen is known for it.

Sequencing was done on a sample of PBMCs. The V and J genes are TRBV6-4 and TRBJ2-3; 10 bases align to TRBD1. The sequence was collected from a middle-aged man in good health and CMV-seropositive. The CDR3 DNA follows: TGTGCCAGCAGTGACTCGACAGGGGGCGCAGATACGCAGTATTTT. As protein: CASSDSTGGADTQYF.